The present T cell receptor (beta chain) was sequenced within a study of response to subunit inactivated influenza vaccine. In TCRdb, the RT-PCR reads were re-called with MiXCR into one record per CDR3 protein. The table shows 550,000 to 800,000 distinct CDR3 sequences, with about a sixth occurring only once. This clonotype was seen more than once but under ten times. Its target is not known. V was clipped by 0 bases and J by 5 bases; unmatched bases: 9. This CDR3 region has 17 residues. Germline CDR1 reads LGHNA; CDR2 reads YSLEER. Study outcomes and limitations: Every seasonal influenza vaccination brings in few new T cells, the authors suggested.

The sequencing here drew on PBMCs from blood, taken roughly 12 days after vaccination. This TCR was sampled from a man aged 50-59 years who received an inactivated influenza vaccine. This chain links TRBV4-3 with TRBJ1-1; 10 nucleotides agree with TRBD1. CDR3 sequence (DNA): TGCGCCAGCAGCCAAGATGGGACAGGGGTGGGCAGTACTGAAGCTTTCTTT. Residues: CASSQDGTGVGSTEAFF.